The subject of this entry is one T cell receptor beta chain. This entry comes from a study of blood T cell repertoires in COVID-19. Turning to the study itself: Whether acute or convalescent, the COVID-19 samples came from the United States, Italy and Spain. Nucleic acid was either cDNA or gDNA, and it came from T cells, B-cell-depleted T cells, or PBMCs.

Germline V gene data show CDR1 as LNHDA and CDR2 as SQIVND (reference sequence). V lost 1 base to trimming and J lost 7 bases, with 14 bases between them. CDR3 length equals 15 residues. Per the authors' pipeline: Reference gene primer amplification gave estimated nucleated cell counts. TCRdb keeps only in-frame clones here, not all; method: immunoSEQ multiplex PCR. V and J calls and clone size are as listed in that table; D and trimming were resolved from the DNA. The table includes about 94,000 clones, roughly four fifths detected once. The V call is TRBV19, the J call TRBJ2-4; D possibly corresponds to TRBD2 (5 bases). The sequencing sample was made of peripheral blood. This TCR derives from a man between 60 and 75 years old with acute or convalescent COVID-19. CDR3 residues: CASSIGRDPGNIQYF. CDR3 nucleotides: TGTGCCAGTAGTATAGGCCGGGATCCGGGGAACATTCAGTACTTC.